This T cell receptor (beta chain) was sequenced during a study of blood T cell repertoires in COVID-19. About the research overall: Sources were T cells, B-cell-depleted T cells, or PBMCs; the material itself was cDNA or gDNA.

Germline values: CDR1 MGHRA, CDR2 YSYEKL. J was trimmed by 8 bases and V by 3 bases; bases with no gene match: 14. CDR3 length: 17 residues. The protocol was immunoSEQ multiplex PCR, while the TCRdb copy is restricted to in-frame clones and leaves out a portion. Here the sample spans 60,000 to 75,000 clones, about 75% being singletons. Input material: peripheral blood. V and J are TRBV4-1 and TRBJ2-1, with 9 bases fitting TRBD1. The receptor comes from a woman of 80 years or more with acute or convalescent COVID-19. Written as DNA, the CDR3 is TGCGCCAGCAGCCATACCCTTTGGGACAGGGAATTCGATGAGCAGTTCTTC. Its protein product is CASSHTLWDREFDEQFF.